Detailed here is one T cell receptor (beta chain). This entry comes from a study of technical replicates of blood from a few donors. Sequenced by immunoSEQ multiplex PCR; TCRdb stores in-frame clones only, minus some. Among 65,000 to 70,000 clones listed, 75% to 90% were seen once. V lost 6 bases to trimming and J lost 7 bases, with 16 bases between them. The CDR3 has 13 amino acids. Per germline, CDR1 SEHNR and CDR2 FQNEAQ (reference sequence). This sequence was found in a human donor in good health. Some clones in this sample may be carry-over from other donors' samples. The source material was PBMCs. This chain uses TRBV7-9 with TRBJ2-7, with D possibly matching TRBD2 (6 bases). The CDR3 nucleotides read TGTGCCAGCAGTCCACCTGGGGAGGATGAGCAGTACTTC. Translated: CASSPPGEDEQYF.